The TCR beta chain described here comes from a study of blood T cell repertoires in COVID-19. Study-level information: T cells, B-cell-depleted T cells, or PBMCs provided the cDNA or gDNA that served as material.

In the original analysis: Amplification from reference gene primers served as the basis for estimated nucleated cell counts. This table comes from immunoSEQ multiplex PCR, and its TCRdb copy is limited to in-frame clones, with some not included. The DNA gave D and trimming, while V, J and clone size come from that table. The sample has around 190,000 clones; roughly 77% are singletons. Individuals drawn from approximately 26 US areas were roughly 18 to 100 years old. Participants were placed into cohorts based on the clinical history they reported. The CDR3 runs to 12 residues. V lost 4 bases and J 5 bases, leaving 8 bases between the germline ends. Germline lookup yields CDR1 LGHDT and CDR2 YNNKEL (reference sequence).

The chain couples TRBV3-1 (or the pseudogene TRBV3-2) to TRBJ1-2; D uncertain. This receptor was obtained from a woman in her forties or fifties with acute COVID-19. The specimen sequenced was PBMCs or T cells enriched from blood (not recorded which). CDR3 sequence: CASSLGPYGYTF. Written as DNA, the CDR3 is TGTGCCAGCAGCCTCGGTCCGTATGGCTACACCTTC.